This T cell receptor (beta chain) was sequenced in a study of T cell responses to AZD1222 COVID-19 vaccine. Study outcomes and limitations: Seropositivity was recorded at baseline in only 6 or 7 AZD1222 recipients. At 160-218 and 743-854, vaccine-associated CD4 TCRs were dominant, and they spanned spike. Breadth and depth of Spike-specific TCRs rose after two AZD1222 doses.

As regards this clone: Its matching antigen is unknown.

Assay: immunoSEQ multiplex PCR; the TCRdb copy retains only in-frame clones and omits some. Of 150,000 to 200,000 clones in the sample, 85% to 90% are singletons; the top ten hold 1.5% to 2%. The sample consisted of peripheral blood, taken on day 0 of AZD1222 vaccination. The TCR originated in an adult in good health.

CDR3 DNA sequence: TGTGCCAGCAGCCCCTCCTGGGGGCTCACTGAAGCTTTCTTT. Amino acids: CASSPSWGLTEAFF. The chain recombines TRBV7-9 with TRBJ1-1, with D possibly TRBD1 on 6 matching bases. This CDR3 spans 14 amino acids. Germline V CDR1 and CDR2: SEHNR, FQNEAQ (reference sequence). V lost 5 bases to trimming and J lost 4 bases, with 14 bases between them.